Shown below are 23 T cell receptor beta chains from a single sample sequenced in a study of T cell repertoires in cytomegalovirus infection. TCRdb processed the reads anew with MiXCR; each CDR3 protein has one entry. Among under 350,000 distinct CDR3 sequences listed, around 20% were seen once. Their antigens are not known. Sample: cultured PBMCs, taken from culture after CMV antigen stimulation. These receptors came from a human donor in good health (CMV status not recorded). Some clones in this sample may be carry-over from other donors' samples.

This clonotype has at least ten counts. This rearrangement joins TRBV6-2 or TRBV6-3 to TRBJ2-1, with 8 bases that match TRBD1. This CDR3 spans 13 amino acids. After removal of 6 bases from V and 4 bases from J, the junction contained 2 bases not matched to a gene. CDR1 and CDR2 (germline): MNHEY, SVGEGT. This CDR3 is CASRTGAYNEQFF. DNA for the CDR3: TGTGCCAGCAGGACAGGGGCTTACAATGAGCAGTTCTTC.

In this sample, this clonotype turned up a few times. The rearrangement uses TRBV27 and TRBJ2-4, with D hard to call. The CDR3 is 16 residues long. Germline V gives CDR1 MNHEY, CDR2 SMNVEV (reference sequence). V lost 3 bases and J 0 bases, leaving 12 bases between the germline ends. The CDR3 DNA reads TGTGCCAGCAGTTTTATCCGACTTTCAGCCAAAAACATTCAGTACTTC. This gives the protein CASSFIRLSAKNIQYF.

The chain joins TRBV20-1 to TRBJ2-5, with TRBD2 identical over 7 bases. Trimming cost V 6 bases and J 1 base; bases outside gene matches: 11. The CDR3 covers 15 residues. In germline, CDR1 is DFQATT, CDR2 SNEGSKA (reference sequence). CDR3 loop: CSAPGGVGPQETQYF. CDR3 nucleotides: TGCAGTGCCCCGGGGGGAGTGGGTCCCCAAGAGACCCAGTACTTC.

The V gene is TRBV13, the J gene TRBJ2-2; 10 bases fit TRBD2. The CDR3 extends over 19 amino acids. The trim removed 5 bases at V and 3 bases at J, leaving 15 bases unmatched. CDR1 PRHDT and CDR2 FYEKMQ come from the germline V gene (reference sequence). The CDR3 loop reads CASSQRGGTSGIDTGELFF. The CDR3 nucleotides are TGTGCCAGCAGCCAGAGGGGCGGAACTAGCGGGATCGACACCGGGGAGCTGTTTTTT. Full variable domain (remainder filled in from reference TRBV13 and TRBJ2-2): AAGVIQSPRHLIKEKRETATLKCYPIPRHDTVYWYQQGPGQDPQFLISFYEKMQSDKGSIPDRFSAQQFSDYHSELNMSSLELGDSALYFCASSQRGGTSGIDTGELFFGEGSRLTVL.

This clonotype was counted ten times or more. The chain couples TRBV11-2 to TRBJ2-1; D unclear. The CDR3 loop spans 12 amino acids. Deletions cut 6 bases from V and 7 bases from J, with 10 bases between. In germline, CDR1 is SGHAT, CDR2 FQNNGV. The DNA for the CDR3 is TGTGCCAGCAGTTCGCTTGGGAATGAGCAGTTCTTC. Translation gives CASSSLGNEQFF.

This clonotype was detected ten times or more. This chain connects TRBV19 to TRBJ1-5; D is unclear. The CDR3 length is 14 residues. The germline CDR1 and CDR2 sequences are LNHDA and SQIVND (reference sequence). Deletions cut 3 bases from V and 5 bases from J, with 11 bases between. The CDR3 nucleotides are TGTGCCAGTAGTATTATCCTCGGGGATCAGCCCCAGCATTTT. Translating gives CASSIILGDQPQHF.

This clonotype was counted at least ten times. DNA of the CDR3: TGTGCCAGCAGCTTAGAGTCAGAGATGAACACTGAAGCTTTCTTT. Translation: CASSLESEMNTEAFF. This sequence joins TRBV11-2 and TRBJ1-1; D call uncertain. The CDR3 has 15 amino acids. Germline V lookup: CDR1 SGHAT, CDR2 FQNNGV. Trimming took 0 bases from V and 0 from J, leaving 8 bases between them.

This clonotype was observed at least ten times. J is TRBJ2-1 and V is TRBV7-8, with D hard to call. Germline CDR1 reads SGHVS; CDR2 reads FQNEAQ. CDR3 length: 12 residues. V shed 6 bases and J shed 8 bases, with 11 bases lying between them. In DNA, the CDR3 is TGTGCCAGCAGTCACGAGTGGTATGAGCAGTTCTTC. Amino acids: CASSHEWYEQFF.

The V call is TRBV12-3 or TRBV12-4, the J call TRBJ1-5; TRBD1 aligns across 10 bases. V dropped 5 bases and J dropped 7; count of bases not matched to a gene: 8. This CDR3 region has 15 residues. CDR3 sequence (DNA): TGTGCCAGCAGTACCCAGACAGGGGGCAGGCAGCCCCAGCATTTT. This translates into CASSTQTGGRQPQHF.

The rearrangement links TRBV27 to TRBJ2-7; TRBD1 aligns across 7 bases. CDR1 and CDR2 from the germline V gene are MNHEY and SMNVEV (reference sequence). The V segment lost 6 bases and the J segment 3 bases; nucleotides outside the gene matches: 8. This CDR3 region has 14 residues. Here the CDR3 reads CASRLSGGYYEQYV. The CDR3 region has the DNA TGTGCCAGCAGGTTGTCAGGGGGATACTACGAGCAGTACGTC.

This clonotype occurred a few times. The chain joins TRBV2 to TRBJ2-3; the D is unclear. V was trimmed by 5 bases and J by 4 bases, leaving 10 bases between them. In germline, CDR1 is SNHLY, CDR2 FYNNEI. The CDR3 runs 13 residues. The CDR3 spells CASSLDYADTQYF. CDR3 nucleotides: TGTGCCAGCAGTCTAGATTACGCAGATACGCAGTATTTT. Complete variable domain (other parts from reference TRBV2 and TRBJ2-3): EPEVTQTPSHQVTQMGQEVILRCVPISNHLYFYWYRQILGQKVEFLVSFYNNEISEKSEIFDDQFSVERPDGSNFTLKIRSTKLEDSAMYFCASSLDYADTQYFGPGTRLTVL.

This chain connects TRBV11-3 to TRBJ2-2; D not resolved. Germline V CDR1 and CDR2: SGHNT, YENEEA. The CDR3 runs 12 residues. V was clipped by 5 bases and J by 4 bases, with 5 bases between them. CDR3 DNA: TGTGCCAGCAGCCCTGGCACCGGGGAGCTGTTTTTT. It specifies CASSPGTGELFF. The entire variable domain, with the rest obtained from reference TRBV11-3 and TRBJ2-2, is as follows: EAGVVQSPRYKIIEKKQPVAFWCNPISGHNTLYWYLQNLGQGPELLIRYENEEAVDDSQLPKDRFSAERLKGVDSTLKIQPAELGDSAVYLCASSPGTGELFFGEGSRLTVL.

This clonotype turned up a few times. The chain combines TRBV19 with TRBJ1-4; D is unresolved. The germline V gene encodes CDR1 LNHDA and CDR2 SQIVND (reference sequence). This CDR3 contains 14 residues. V lost 5 bases, J lost 7 bases, and 14 bases lay in between. The CDR3 region is CASSRVRVGEKLFF. The CDR3 DNA sequence: TGTGCCAGTAGTCGTGTTCGGGTCGGTGAAAAACTGTTTTTT.

The chain recombines TRBV6-2 or TRBV6-3 with TRBJ2-3, with 8 bases lining up with TRBD2. The V segment lost 8 bases and the J segment 0 bases; nucleotides outside the gene matches: 10. Per the germline V gene, CDR1 is MNHEY and CDR2 is SVGEGT. This CDR3 region has 16 residues. CDR3 bases: TGTGCCAGCTCCTCAGGACTAGCTCAGAGCACAGATACGCAGTATTTT. Translating it yields CASSSGLAQSTDTQYF.

In this sample, this clonotype turned up a few times. This chain connects TRBV13 to TRBJ1-2; 7 positions match TRBD1. J lost 5 bases, V lost 5 bases, and 5 bases had no gene match. CDR3 length equals 13 residues. Germline V gives CDR1 PRHDT, CDR2 FYEKMQ (reference sequence). The CDR3 region is CASSRSGGYGYTF. The DNA for the CDR3 is TGTGCCAGCAGCCGATCAGGGGGGTATGGCTACACCTTC.

This clonotype has only a few counts. The chain carries TRBV5-4 and TRBJ2-1; D uncertain. The V end lost 2 bases, the J end lost 5 bases, and 14 bases lay between the germline ends. Germline CDR1 reads SGHNT; CDR2 reads YYREEE (reference sequence). This CDR3 has 15 residues. The CDR3 nucleotides are TGTGCCAGCAGCTTAATAGGTCTCGACCACAATGAGCAGTTCTTC. Its translation is CASSLIGLDHNEQFF.

The chain uses TRBV7-9 and TRBJ1-1; D may be TRBD1 (5 bases). The CDR3 sequence is 14 residues long. Trimming left V 7 bases short and J 2 bases short, with 14 bases between. Germline V gene lookup returns CDR1 SEHNR and CDR2 FQNEAQ (reference sequence). CDR3 DNA sequence: TGTGCCAGCATTAACCCCGGGGGAAACACTGAAGCTTTCTTT. This gives the protein CASINPGGNTEAFF.

In its sample, this clonotype was seen many times. The DNA of the CDR3 is TGTGCCAGCAGCTTATACGGAATGAGTTACGAGGAAAAACTGTTTTTT. It yields the protein CASSLYGMSYEEKLFF. The chain links TRBV7-2 to TRBJ1-4; D is ambiguous. This CDR3 spans 16 amino acids. The germline V gene has CDR1 SGHTA and CDR2 FQGNSA. Trimming took 2 bases from V and 8 from J, leaving 18 bases between them.

This clonotype appeared a few times. The gene calls are TRBV27 and TRBJ2-3; 10 bases are shared with TRBD1. In germline, CDR1 is MNHEY, CDR2 SMNVEV (reference sequence). J gave up 5 bases and V 2 bases, and 10 bases lay outside the gene matches. This CDR3 is built from 17 residues. Here the CDR3 DNA reads TGTGCCAGCAGTTTAACCGGTCCGGGGACAGGGGAAGATACGCAGTATTTT. Translating gives CASSLTGPGTGEDTQYF.

This clonotype was seen repeatedly, ten times or more. V is TRBV7-8 and J is TRBJ2-7; TRBD1 might be the D (5 bases). The V gene lost 1 base and the J gene lost 2 bases, with 9 bases spanning the gap. Germline CDR1 is SGHVS and CDR2 is FQNEAQ. CDR3 length: 14 amino acids. CDR3 sequence reads: CASSLGPTAYEQYV. Written as DNA, the CDR3 is TGTGCCAGCAGCTTAGGACCGACAGCCTACGAGCAGTACGTC.

Only a few counts were recorded for this clonotype. The chain links TRBV4-3 to TRBJ2-1; 9 nucleotides line up with TRBD1. CDR1 LGHNA and CDR2 YSLEER come from the germline V gene. The CDR3 is made up of 18 amino acids. J gave up 1 base and V 0 bases, and 7 bases lay outside the gene matches. The CDR3 here is CASSQEYRGPMSYNEQFF. The CDR3 nucleotides are TGCGCCAGCAGCCAAGAATACAGGGGGCCGATGTCCTACAATGAGCAGTTCTTC.

This chain joins TRBV5-6 and TRBJ2-2; tentative D call: TRBD1 (6 bases). The CDR3 has 16 amino acids. Germline V gene sequence: CDR1 SGHDT, CDR2 YYEEEE. V was cut by 3 bases and J by 2 bases, with 14 bases left in between. The CDR3 here is CASSSTDRKNTGELFF. The CDR3 DNA follows: TGTGCCAGCAGCTCGACGGACAGAAAAAACACCGGGGAGCTGTTTTTT. Based on the CDR3 plus reference TRBV5-6 and TRBJ2-2, the full variable domain is DAGVTQSPTHLIKTRGQQVTLRCSPKSGHDTVSWYQQALGQGPQFIFQYYEEEERQRGNFPDRFSGHQFPNYSSELNVNALLLGDSALYLCASSSTDRKNTGELFFGEGSRLTVL.

The rearrangement joins TRBV6-5 to TRBJ2-5; TRBD2 is a possible D gene (5 bases). Germline assignment: CDR1 MNHEY and CDR2 SVGAGI. V lost 5 bases and J 5 bases, leaving 18 bases between the germline ends. The CDR3 runs 15 residues. This CDR3 is CASSDAAAGKETQYF. The CDR3 bases are TGTGCCAGCAGTGACGCAGCGGCCGGCAAGGAGACCCAGTACTTC.